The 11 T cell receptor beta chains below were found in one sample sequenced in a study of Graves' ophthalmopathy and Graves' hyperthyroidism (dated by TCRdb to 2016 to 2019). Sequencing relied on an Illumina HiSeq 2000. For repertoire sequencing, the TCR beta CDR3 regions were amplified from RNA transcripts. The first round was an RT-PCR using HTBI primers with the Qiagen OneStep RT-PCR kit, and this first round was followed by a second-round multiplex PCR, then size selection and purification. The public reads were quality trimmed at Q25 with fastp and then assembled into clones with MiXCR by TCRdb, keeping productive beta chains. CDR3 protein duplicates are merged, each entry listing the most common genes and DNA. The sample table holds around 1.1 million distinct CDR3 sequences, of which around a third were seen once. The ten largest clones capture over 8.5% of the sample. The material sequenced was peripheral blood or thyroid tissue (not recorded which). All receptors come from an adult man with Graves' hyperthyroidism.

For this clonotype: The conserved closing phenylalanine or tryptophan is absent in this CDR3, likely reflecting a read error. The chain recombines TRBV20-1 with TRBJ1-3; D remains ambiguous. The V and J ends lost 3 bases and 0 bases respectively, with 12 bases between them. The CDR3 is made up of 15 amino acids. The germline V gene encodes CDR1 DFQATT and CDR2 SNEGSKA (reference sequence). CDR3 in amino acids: CSARPMIYSGNTIYL. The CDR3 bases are TGCAGTGCTAGGCCGATGATATACTCTGGAAACACCATATATCTT.

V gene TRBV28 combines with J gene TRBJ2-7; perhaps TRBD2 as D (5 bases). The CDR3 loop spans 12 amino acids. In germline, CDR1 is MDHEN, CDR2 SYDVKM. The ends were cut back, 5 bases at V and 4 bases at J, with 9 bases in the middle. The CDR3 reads CASSHSDYEQYF. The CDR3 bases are TGTGCCAGCAGTCATAGCGATTACGAGCAGTACTTC.

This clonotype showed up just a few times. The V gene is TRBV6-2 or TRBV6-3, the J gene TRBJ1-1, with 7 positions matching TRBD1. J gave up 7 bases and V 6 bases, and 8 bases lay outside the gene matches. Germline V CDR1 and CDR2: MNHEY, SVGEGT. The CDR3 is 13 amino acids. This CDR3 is CASRQTGKVEAFF. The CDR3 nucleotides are TGTGCCAGCAGACAGACAGGGAAAGTTGAAGCTTTCTTT.

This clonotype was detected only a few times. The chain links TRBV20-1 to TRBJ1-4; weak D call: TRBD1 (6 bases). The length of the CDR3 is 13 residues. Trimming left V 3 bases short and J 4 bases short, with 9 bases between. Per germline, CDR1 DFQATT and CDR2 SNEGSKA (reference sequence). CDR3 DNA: TGCAGTGCTAGTGGACAGAATAATGAAAAACTGTTTTTT. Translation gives CSASGQNNEKLFF.

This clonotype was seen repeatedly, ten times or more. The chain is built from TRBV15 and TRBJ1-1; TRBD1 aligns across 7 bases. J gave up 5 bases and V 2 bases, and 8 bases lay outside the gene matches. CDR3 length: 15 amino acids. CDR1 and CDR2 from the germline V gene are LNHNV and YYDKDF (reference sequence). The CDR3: CATSRWAGGRTEAFF. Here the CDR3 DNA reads TGTGCCACCAGCAGATGGGCAGGGGGTAGGACTGAAGCTTTCTTT.

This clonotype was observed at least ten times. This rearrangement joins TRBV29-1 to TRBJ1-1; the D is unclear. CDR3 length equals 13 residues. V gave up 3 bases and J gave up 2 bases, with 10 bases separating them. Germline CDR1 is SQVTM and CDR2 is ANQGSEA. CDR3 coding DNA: TGCAGCGTTGACCCCAGAATTAACACTGAAGCTTTCTTT. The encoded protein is CSVDPRINTEAFF.

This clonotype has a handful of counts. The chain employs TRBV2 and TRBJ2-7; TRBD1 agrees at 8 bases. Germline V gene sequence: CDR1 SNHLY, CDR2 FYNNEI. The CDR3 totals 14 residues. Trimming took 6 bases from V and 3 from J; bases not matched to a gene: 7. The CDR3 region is CASSTDRAGYEQYF. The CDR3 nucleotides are TGTGCCAGCAGCACGGACAGGGCTGGCTACGAGCAGTACTTC.

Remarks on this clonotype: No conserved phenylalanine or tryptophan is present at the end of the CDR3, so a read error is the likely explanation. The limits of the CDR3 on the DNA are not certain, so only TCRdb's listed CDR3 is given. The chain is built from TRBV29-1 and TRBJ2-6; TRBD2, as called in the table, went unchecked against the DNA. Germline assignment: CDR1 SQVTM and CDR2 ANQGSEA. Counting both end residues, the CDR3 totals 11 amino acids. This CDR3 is CSVGEGIGRDT.

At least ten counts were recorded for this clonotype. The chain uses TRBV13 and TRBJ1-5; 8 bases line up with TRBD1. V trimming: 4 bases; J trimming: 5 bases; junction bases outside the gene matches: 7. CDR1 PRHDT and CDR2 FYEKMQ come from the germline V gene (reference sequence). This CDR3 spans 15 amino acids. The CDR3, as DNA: TGTGCCAGCAGCTCAAGTGACAGGGGCCATCAGCCCCAGCATTTT. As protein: CASSSSDRGHQPQHF.

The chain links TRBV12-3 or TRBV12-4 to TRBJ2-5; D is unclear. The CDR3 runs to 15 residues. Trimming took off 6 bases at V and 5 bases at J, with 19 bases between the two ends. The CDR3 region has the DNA TGTGCCAGCAGCCCTAGGACGGTTGAGTGGGAGACCCAGTACTTC. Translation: CASSPRTVEWETQYF.

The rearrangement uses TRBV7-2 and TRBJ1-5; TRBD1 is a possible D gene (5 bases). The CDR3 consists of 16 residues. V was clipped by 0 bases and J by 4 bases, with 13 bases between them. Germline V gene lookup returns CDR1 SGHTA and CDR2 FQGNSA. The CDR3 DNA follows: TGTGCCAGCAGCTTAGCTTCCGGGGGATGGAATCAGCCCCAGCATTTT. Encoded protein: CASSLASGGWNQPQHF.